This paragraph covers one T cell receptor (beta chain) sequence. The sample comes from a study of Graves' ophthalmopathy and Graves' hyperthyroidism. Study context: Hyperthyroidism is called stable when no ophthalmopathy develops within 18 months of follow-up.

Using RNA transcripts, the TCR beta CDR3 regions were amplified. After a first-round RT-PCR with HTBI primers, a second-round multiplex PCR was run. TCRdb reanalysed the multiplex PCR reads using MiXCR and keeps one entry per CDR3 protein. The table lists around 1,000,000 distinct CDR3 sequences, 35% to 40% of them singletons. The V end lost 6 bases, the J end lost 6 bases, and 20 bases lay between the germline ends. This CDR3 contains 14 residues. Germline CDR1 is GTSNPN and CDR2 is SVGIG (reference sequence). V is TRBV30 and J is TRBJ1-1; possible D gene TRBD1, 6 bases. Sequences were obtained from peripheral blood or thyroid tissue (not recorded which). The source of this sequence is an adult man with Graves' hyperthyroidism. The CDR3 sequence: CACFMRGIWSEAFF. CDR3 bases: TGTGCCTGCTTCATGAGGGGGATTTGGTCTGAAGCTTTCTTT.